This TCR beta chain derives from a study of beta chain features in type 1 diabetes (dated by TCRdb to the late 2010s). Describing the broader study: Mean age, gender distribution, total cell number and subset yield did not differ between patients and healthy donors. The study compared the TCRB repertoires of sorted circulating CD4+ T cell subsets in recently diagnosed type 1 diabetes patients with those in matched healthy donors. A total of approximately 99,000,000 sorted cells were examined across all samples, and RNA yield correlated strongly with the number of cells per subset. Naive and central memory subsets were obtained from all 30 or so donors, but regulatory and stem cell-like memory subsets were isolated from only 8 patients and about eight healthy donors.

The entire isolated RNA was reverse transcribed using the High Capacity cDNA Reverse Transcription Kit, and thus expressed TCRB transcripts were sequenced. Deep immunoSEQ sequencing was performed on naive, central memory and regulatory T cell samples, with an average of roughly 3.3 million total reads per sample. Sorted cells were lysed in RLT buffer and RNA was extracted with DNase-treated RNeasy Micro or Mini kits, depending on cell number. Each cell subset was processed on its own to prevent cross-contamination, while patient and healthy donor samples were processed together. The immunoSEQ multiplex PCR was used to amplify TCRB sequences from cDNA, generating 87-bp fragments that spanned the CDR3 region. Sequencing of the amplicons was performed on the Illumina HiSeq platform. From the authors' description of their analysis: Synthetic template baselines were used to correct PCR bias computationally, reads within Hamming distance 2 were collapsed, and singletons that could not be merged were discarded. Reads were aligned to IMGT to assign V, D and J genes, CDR3 length, and insertions or deletions at six rearrangement sites. Within each subset, clonotype counts were normalized to sorted cell number, and only after that were true diversity and Gini coefficients computed with the tcR R package. The overlap coefficient, calculated on TCRB nucleotide sequences, was used to quantify repertoire sharing. Out-of-frame TCRB sequences from naive cells were analyzed as a proxy for the pre-selection repertoire. Drawn from immuneACCESS, this table holds only the in-frame rearrangements with V and J called that TCRdb kept. Clones are partly lost; checked studies trace under half to an unresolved V gene and leave the rest unexplained. For V, J and clone size, that table is used; D and trimming come from the DNA. This sample has around 500,000 clones in its table, and 9.5% to 12% of those were observed once. Clones ranked in the top ten supply over 0.04% of the sample.

Overall study results and their limits: Patients with type 1 diabetes made fewer insertions and deleted more nucleotides at VDJ recombination sites, implying thymic rearrangement abnormalities. Because cDNA was sequenced instead of genomic DNA, highly expressing activated cells could be over-represented, though the groups showed no difference in activation or CD3 levels. HLA sub-analyses involved small numbers of individuals, so any influence of HLA type on TCRB rearrangement remained unresolved. PCR might favor shorter templates, but patient and control samples were amplified and corrected together, so any skew would affect both groups equally. In all four CD4+ subsets, TCRB CDR3 length was moderately but significantly shorter in type 1 diabetes patients. The naive, central memory and regulatory TCRB repertoires appeared to resemble one another more closely among patients than among healthy donors.

From each donor, a single peripheral blood sample of 100 to 150 mL on average was drawn into heparinised tubes. Naive, central memory, regulatory and stem cell-like memory CD4+ T cells were sorted on a BD FACSAria II using a panel including CD45RO, CCR7, CD25, CD127, CD95 and CD27. All sorted populations exceeded 95% purity. PBMCs were isolated immediately by Lymphoprep density gradient centrifugation and stained directly without culture. To minimize batch effects, samples were stained and sorted in pairs, one healthy donor with one patient per experiment. This clone was seen only a few times. Its recognized antigen is unknown. No base quality information exists; no much larger clone differs at one position. The TCR sequence derives from a woman under 30 in good health. Sequencing input: naive CD4+ T cells from blood. Per the publication, the cell subset or site label means: true naive CD4+ T cells.

The DNA sequence is as follows: TGTGCCAGCAGCGCCTTAACAGGGATCACTGAAGCTTTCTTT. This sequence encodes CASSALTGITEAFF. The chain is encoded by TRBV9 joined to TRBJ1-1; TRBD1 might be the D gene, on 6 matching bases. Counted from cysteine to phenylalanine, this CDR3 has 14 amino acids. The DNA shown is the 42-base CDR3, in frame from base 1. The germline V gene sets CDR1 to SGDLS and CDR2 to YYNGEE. V was cut back by 3 bases and J by 4 bases, leaving a gap of 13 bases between them.